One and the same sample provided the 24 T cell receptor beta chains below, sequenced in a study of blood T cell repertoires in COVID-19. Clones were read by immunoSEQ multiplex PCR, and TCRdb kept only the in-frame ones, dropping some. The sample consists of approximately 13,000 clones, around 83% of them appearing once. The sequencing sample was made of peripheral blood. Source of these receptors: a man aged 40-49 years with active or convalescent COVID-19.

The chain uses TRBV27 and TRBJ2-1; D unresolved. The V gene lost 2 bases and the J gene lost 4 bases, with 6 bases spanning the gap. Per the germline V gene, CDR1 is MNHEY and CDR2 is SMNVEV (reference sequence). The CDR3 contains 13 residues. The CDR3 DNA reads TGTGCCAGCAGTTTAACAGAGTACAATGAGCAGTTCTTC. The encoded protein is CASSLTEYNEQFF.

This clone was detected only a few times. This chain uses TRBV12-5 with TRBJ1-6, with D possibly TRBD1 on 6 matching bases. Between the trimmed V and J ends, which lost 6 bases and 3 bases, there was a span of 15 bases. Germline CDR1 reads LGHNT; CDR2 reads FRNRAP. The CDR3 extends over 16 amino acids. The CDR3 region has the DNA TGTGCTAGTGGCTGGACAGTCGCGGGCTATAATTCACCCCTCCACTTT. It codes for CASGWTVAGYNSPLHF.

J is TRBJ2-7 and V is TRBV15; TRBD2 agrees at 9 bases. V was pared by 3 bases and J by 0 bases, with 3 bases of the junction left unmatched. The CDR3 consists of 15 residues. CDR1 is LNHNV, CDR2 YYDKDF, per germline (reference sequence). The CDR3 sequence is CATSSEREDSYEQYF. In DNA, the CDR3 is TGTGCCACCAGCAGTGAGCGGGAGGACTCCTACGAGCAGTACTTC. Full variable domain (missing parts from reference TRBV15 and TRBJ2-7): DAMVIQNPRYQVTQFGKPVTLSCSQTLNHNVMYWYQQKSSQAPKLLFHYYDKDFNNEADTPDNFQSRRPNTSFCFLDIRSPGLGDTAMYLCATSSEREDSYEQYFGPGTRLTVT.

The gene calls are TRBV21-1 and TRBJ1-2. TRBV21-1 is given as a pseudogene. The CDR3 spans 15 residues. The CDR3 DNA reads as TGTGCCAGCAGCAAAGTCCGCGGCAGTAACTATGGCTACACCTTC. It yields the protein CASSKVRGSNYGYTF.

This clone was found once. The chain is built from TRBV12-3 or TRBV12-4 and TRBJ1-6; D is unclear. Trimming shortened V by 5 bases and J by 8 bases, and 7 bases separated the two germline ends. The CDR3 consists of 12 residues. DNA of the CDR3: TGTGCCAGCAGTACACAAGATTCACCCCTCCACTTT. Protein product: CASSTQDSPLHF.

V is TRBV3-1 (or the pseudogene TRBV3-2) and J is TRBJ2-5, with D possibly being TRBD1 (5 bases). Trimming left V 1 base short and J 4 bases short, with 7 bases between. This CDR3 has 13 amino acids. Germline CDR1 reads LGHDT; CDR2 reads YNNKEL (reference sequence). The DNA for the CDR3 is TGTGCCAGCAGCCAAGTAGGGGCAGAGACCCAGTACTTC. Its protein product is CASSQVGAETQYF.

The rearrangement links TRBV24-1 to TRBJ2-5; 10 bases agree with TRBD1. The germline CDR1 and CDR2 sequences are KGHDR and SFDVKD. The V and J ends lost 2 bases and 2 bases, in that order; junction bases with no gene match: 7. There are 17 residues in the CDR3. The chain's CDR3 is CATSDSAGTGEQETQYF. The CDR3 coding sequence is TGTGCCACCAGTGATTCGGCCGGGACAGGGGAACAAGAGACCCAGTACTTC.

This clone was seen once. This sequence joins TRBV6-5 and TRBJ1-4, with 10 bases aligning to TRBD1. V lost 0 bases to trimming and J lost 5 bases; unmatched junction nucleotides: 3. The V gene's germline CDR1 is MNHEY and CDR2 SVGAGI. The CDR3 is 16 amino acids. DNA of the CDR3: TGTGCCAGCAGTTACTCGGTGGGACAGGGGAATGAAAAACTGTTTTTT. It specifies CASSYSVGQGNEKLFF.

CDR3 bases: TGTGCCAGCAGCAAGCTCCAGGGAATGAACACTGAAGCTTTCTTT. As protein: CASSKLQGMNTEAFF. The V call is TRBV27, the J call TRBJ1-1; possible D gene TRBD1, 5 bases. Germline CDR1 MNHEY, CDR2 SMNVEV (reference sequence). This CDR3 contains 15 residues. V was trimmed by 6 bases and J by 0 bases, leaving 14 bases between them.

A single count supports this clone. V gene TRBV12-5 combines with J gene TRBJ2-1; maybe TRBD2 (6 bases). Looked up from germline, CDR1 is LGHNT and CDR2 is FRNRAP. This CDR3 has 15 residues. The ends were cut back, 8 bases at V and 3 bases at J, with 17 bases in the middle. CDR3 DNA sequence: TGTGCTAGTCGGGTGGGACTTAAAAACTACAATGAGCAGTTCTTC. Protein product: CASRVGLKNYNEQFF.

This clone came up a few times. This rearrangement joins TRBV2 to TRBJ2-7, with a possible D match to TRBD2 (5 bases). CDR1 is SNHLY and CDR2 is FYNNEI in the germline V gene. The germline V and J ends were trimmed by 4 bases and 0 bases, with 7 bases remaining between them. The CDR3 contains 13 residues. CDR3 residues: CASSVRASYEQYF. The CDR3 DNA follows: TGTGCCAGCAGTGTGAGGGCCTCCTACGAGCAGTACTTC.

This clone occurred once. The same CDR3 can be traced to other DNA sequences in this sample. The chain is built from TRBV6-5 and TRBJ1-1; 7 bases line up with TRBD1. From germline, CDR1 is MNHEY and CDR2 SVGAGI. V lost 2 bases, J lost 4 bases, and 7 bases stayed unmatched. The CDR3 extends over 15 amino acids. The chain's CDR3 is CASSYPGQGGTEAFF. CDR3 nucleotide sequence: TGTGCCAGCAGTTACCCCGGCCAGGGGGGCACTGAAGCTTTCTTT.

The CDR3: CASSLRRAYNEQFF. The CDR3 DNA sequence: TGTGCCAGCAGCTTGCGCAGGGCCTACAATGAGCAGTTCTTC. The J gene is TRBJ2-1, the V gene TRBV5-6; possibly TRBD1 for D (5 bases). The CDR3 is 14 residues long. Trimming cost V 1 base and J 2 bases, with 7 bases left between them. In germline, CDR1 is SGHDT, CDR2 YYEEEE.

CDR3 in DNA: TGTGCCAGCAGCCACAGGGTTGGAGATTCACCCCTCCACTTT. It translates to CASSHRVGDSPLHF. The chain is built from TRBV11-3 and TRBJ1-6, with a tentative D call TRBD1 (6 bases). The CDR3 spans 14 residues. Germline V gives CDR1 SGHNT, CDR2 YENEEA. The V and J ends lost 5 bases and 8 bases respectively, with 13 bases between them.

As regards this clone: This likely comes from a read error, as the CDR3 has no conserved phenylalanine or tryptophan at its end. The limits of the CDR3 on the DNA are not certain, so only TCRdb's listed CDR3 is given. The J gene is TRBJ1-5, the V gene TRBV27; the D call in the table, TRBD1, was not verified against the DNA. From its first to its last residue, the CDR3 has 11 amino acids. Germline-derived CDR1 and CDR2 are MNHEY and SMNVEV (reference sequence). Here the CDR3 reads CASSPDQDRGQ.

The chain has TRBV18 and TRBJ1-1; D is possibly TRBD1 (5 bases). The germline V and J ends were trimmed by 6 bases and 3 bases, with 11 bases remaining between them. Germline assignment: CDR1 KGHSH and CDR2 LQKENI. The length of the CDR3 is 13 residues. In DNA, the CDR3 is TGTGCCAGCTCGCCAGACAGTTACACTGAAGCTTTCTTT. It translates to CASSPDSYTEAFF.

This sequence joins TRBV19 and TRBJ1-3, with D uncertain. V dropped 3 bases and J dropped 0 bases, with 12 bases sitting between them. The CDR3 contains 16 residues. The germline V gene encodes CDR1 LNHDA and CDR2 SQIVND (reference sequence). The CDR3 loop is CASSIKAASSGNTIYF. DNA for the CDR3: TGTGCCAGTAGTATCAAAGCAGCGAGCTCTGGAAACACCATATATTTT.

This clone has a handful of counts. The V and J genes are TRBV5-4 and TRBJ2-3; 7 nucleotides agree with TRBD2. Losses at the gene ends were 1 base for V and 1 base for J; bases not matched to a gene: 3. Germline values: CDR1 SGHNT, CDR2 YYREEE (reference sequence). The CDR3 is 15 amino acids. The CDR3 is CASSLLSGGTDTQYF. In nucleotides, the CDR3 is TGTGCCAGCAGCTTGTTGAGCGGGGGCACAGATACGCAGTATTTT.

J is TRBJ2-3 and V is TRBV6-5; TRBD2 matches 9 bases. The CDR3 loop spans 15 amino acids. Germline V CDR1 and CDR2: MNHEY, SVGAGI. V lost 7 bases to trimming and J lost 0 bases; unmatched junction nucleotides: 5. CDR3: CASTILAGSTDTQYF. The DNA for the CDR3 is TGTGCCAGCACTATCCTAGCGGGGAGCACAGATACGCAGTATTTT.

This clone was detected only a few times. CDR3 coding DNA: TGTGCCAGTAGTATAGGGGAGACAGGGAACGAAAAACTGTTTTTT. Protein: CASSIGETGNEKLFF. This sequence joins TRBV19 and TRBJ1-4, with 7 positions matching TRBD1. CDR1 LNHDA and CDR2 SQIVND come from the germline V gene (reference sequence). V dropped 1 base and J dropped 8; count of bases not matched to a gene: 7. CDR3 length: 15 residues.

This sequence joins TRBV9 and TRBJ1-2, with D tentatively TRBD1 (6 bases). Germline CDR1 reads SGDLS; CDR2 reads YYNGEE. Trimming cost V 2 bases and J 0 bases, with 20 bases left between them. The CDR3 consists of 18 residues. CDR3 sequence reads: CASSVSAGQASSNYGYTF. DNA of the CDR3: TGTGCCAGCAGCGTCTCAGCGGGACAAGCTAGTTCTAACTATGGCTACACCTTC.

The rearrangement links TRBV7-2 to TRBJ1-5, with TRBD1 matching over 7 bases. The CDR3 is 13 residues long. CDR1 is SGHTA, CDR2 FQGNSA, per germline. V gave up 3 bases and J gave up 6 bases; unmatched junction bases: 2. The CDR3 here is CASSFQGGQPQHF. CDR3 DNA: TGTGCCAGCAGCTTTCAGGGGGGTCAGCCCCAGCATTTT.

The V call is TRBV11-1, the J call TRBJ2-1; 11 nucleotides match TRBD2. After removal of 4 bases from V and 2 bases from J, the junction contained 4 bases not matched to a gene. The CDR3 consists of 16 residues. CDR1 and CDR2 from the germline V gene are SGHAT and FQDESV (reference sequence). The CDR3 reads CASSSRLAGTYNEQFF. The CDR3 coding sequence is TGTGCCAGCAGCTCCAGACTAGCGGGAACCTACAATGAGCAGTTCTTC. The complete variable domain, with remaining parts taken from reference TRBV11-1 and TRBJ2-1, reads EAEVAQSPRYKITEKSQAVAFWCDPISGHATLYWYRQILGQGPELLVQFQDESVVDDSQLPKDRFSAERLKGVDSTLKIQPAELGDSAMYLCASSSRLAGTYNEQFFGPGTRLTVL.

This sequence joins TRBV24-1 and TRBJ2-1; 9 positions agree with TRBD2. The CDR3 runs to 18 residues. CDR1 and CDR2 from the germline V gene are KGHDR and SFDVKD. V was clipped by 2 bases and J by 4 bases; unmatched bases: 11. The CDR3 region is CATSDSTRGGRGYNEQFF. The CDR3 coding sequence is TGTGCCACCAGTGATTCCACGCGGGGGGGCCGGGGGTACAATGAGCAGTTCTTC.